These T cell receptor beta chains were read from a single sample in a study of T cell responses to AZD1222 COVID-19 vaccine. TCRdb's copy holds only in-frame clones and misses some; the assay was immunoSEQ multiplex PCR. Counted here are 95,000 to 150,000 clones, around 91% occurring once; the ten biggest clones make up 1.5% to 2%. The specimen was peripheral blood, collected on day 0 of AZD1222 vaccination. These receptors were obtained from an adult in good health. The CDR3 runs from the conserved cysteine through the conserved F or W.

CASSIKGNSPLHF,TRBJ1-6,TRBV19
CASSGLGWEQFF,TRBJ2-1,TRBV7-9
CASSYSEGANYGYTF,TRBJ1-2,TRBV6-6
CASTENTGASYGYTF,TRBJ1-2,TRBV6-5
CASSKEDVGGYTF,TRBJ1-2,TRBV4-2
CASSPPPSGGPEFF,TRBJ2-1,TRBV28
CASTANRGTEAFF,TRBJ1-1,TRBV19
CASSARAGVSYEQYF,TRBJ2-7,TRBV14
CASSAFRTGDSPLHF,TRBJ1-6,TRBV19
CSASRIEGNSPLHF,TRBJ1-6,TRBV20-1
CASRGTLNTEAFF,TRBJ1-1,TRBV7-3
CASSLTRTDYNEQFF,TRBJ2-1,TRBV7-9
CASSFGGDGYTF,TRBJ1-2,TRBV27
CAWSWGGNEKLFF,TRBJ1-4,TRBV30
CASSVTIGTPFSYNSPLHF,TRBJ1-6,TRBV6-1
CASSTGQGAGYGYTF,TRBJ1-2,TRBV3-1/TRBV3-2
CASSPVGSDTQYF,TRBJ2-3,TRBV4-1